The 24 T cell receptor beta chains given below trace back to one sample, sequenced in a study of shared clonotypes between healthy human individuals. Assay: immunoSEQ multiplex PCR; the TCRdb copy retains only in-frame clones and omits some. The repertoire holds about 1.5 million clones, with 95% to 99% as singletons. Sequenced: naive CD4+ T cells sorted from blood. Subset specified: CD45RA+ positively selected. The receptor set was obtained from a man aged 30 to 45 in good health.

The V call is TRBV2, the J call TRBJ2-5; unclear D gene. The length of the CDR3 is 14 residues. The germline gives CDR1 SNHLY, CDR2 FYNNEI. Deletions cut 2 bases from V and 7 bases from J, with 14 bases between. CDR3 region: CASSENLGPGTQYF. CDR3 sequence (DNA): TGTGCCAGCAGTGAAAATTTAGGGCCCGGGACCCAGTACTTC.

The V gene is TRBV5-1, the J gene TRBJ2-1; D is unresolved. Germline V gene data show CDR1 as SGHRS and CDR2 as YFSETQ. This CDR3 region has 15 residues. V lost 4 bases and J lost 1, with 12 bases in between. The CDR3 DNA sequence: TGCGCCAGCAGCGCCCGAGGAGCTTCCTACAATGAGCAGTTCTTC. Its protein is CASSARGASYNEQFF.

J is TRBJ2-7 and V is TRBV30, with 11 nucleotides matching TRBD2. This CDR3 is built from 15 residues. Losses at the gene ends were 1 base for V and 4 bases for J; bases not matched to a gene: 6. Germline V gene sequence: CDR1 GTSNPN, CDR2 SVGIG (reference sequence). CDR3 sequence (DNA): TGTGCCTGGAGTGCCACGGGACTAGCGGTATACGAGCAGTACTTC. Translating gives CAWSATGLAVYEQYF.

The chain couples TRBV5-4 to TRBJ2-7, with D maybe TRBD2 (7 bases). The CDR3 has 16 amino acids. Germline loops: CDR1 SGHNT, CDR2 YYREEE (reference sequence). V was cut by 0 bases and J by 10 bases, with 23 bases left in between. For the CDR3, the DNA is TGTGCCAGCAGCTTGGAGGGGGGGCGTTCTAATTCGGACCAGTACTTC. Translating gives CASSLEGGRSNSDQYF.

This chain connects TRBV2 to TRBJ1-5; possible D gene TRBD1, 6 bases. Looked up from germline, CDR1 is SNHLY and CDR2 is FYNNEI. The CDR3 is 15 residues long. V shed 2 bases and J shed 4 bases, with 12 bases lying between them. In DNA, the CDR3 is TGTGCCAGCAGTGAACCCGGCAGGGGAAATCAGCCCCAGCATTTT. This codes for CASSEPGRGNQPQHF.

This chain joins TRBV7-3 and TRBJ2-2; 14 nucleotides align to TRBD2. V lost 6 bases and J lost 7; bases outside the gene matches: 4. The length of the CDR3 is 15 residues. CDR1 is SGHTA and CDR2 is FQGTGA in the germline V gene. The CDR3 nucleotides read TGTGCCAGCAGTCGCGGGACTAGCGGGAGCGGGGAGCTGTTTTTT. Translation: CASSRGTSGSGELFF. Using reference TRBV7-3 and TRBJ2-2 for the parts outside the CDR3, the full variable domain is GAGVSQTPSNKVTEKGKYVELRCDPISGHTALYWYRQSLGQGPEFLIYFQGTGAADDSGLPNDRFFAVRPEGSVSTLKIQRTERGDSAVYLCASSRGTSGSGELFFGEGSRLTVL.

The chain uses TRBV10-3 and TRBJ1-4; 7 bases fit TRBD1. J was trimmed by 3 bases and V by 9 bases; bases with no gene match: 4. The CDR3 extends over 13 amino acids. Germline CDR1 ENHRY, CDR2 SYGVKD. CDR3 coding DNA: TGTGCCATTACAGGGGCGCCTAATGAAAAACTGTTTTTT. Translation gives CAITGAPNEKLFF.

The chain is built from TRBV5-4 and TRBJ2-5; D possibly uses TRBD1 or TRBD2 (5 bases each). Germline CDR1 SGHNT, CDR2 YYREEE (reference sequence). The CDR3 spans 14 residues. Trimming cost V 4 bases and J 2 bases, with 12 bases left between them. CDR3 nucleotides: TGTGCCAGCAGCCTTCGAGGGGCTCAAGAGACCCAGTACTTC. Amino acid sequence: CASSLRGAQETQYF.

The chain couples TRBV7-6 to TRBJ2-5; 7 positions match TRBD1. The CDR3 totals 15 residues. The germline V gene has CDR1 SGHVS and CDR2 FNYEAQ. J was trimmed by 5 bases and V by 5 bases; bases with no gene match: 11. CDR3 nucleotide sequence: TGTGCCAGCAGCCCTCGGACAGGACCCGCGGAGACCCAGTACTTC. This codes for CASSPRTGPAETQYF.

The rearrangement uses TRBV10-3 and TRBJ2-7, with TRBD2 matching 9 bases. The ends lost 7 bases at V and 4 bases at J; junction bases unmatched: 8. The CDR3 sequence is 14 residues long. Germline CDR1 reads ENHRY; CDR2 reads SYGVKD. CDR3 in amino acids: CAIKVAGEGYEQYF. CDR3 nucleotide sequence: TGTGCCATCAAAGTAGCGGGAGAAGGTTACGAGCAGTACTTC.

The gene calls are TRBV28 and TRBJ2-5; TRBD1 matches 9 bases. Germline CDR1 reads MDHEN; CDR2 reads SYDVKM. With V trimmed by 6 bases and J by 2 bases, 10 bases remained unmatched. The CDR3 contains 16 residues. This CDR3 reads CASRFGTGFRQETQYF. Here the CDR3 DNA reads TGTGCCAGCAGGTTCGGGACAGGGTTCAGGCAAGAGACCCAGTACTTC.

CDR3 sequence: CASSPRRTSGNTIYF. The CDR3 DNA reads TGTGCCAGCAGTCCACGGAGAACCTCTGGAAACACCATATATTTT. The chain recombines TRBV28 with TRBJ1-3; no firm D call. Trimming removed 5 bases from V and 0 bases from J, with 11 bases in between. Germline loops: CDR1 MDHEN, CDR2 SYDVKM. This CDR3 has 15 amino acids.

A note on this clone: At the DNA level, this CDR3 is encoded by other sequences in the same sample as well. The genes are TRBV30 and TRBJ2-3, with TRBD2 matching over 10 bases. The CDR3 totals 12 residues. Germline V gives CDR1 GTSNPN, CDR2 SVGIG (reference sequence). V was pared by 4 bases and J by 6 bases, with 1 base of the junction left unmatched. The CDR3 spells CAWTSGSDTQYF. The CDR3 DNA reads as TGTGCCTGGACTAGCGGGAGTGATACGCAGTATTTT. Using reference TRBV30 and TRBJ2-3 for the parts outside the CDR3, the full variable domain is SQTIHQWPATLVQPVGSPLSLECTVEGTSNPNLYWYRQAAGRGLQLLFYSVGIGQISSEVPQNLSASRPQDRQFILSSKKLLLSDSGFYLCAWTSGSDTQYFGPGTRLTVL.

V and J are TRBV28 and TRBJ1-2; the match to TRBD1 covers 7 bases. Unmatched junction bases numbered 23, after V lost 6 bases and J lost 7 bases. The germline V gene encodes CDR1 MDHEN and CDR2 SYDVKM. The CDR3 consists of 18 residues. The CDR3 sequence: CASRRRQGVGMGHAGYTF. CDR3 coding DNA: TGTGCCAGCAGACGTCGACAGGGCGTTGGGATGGGGCATGCTGGCTACACCTTC.

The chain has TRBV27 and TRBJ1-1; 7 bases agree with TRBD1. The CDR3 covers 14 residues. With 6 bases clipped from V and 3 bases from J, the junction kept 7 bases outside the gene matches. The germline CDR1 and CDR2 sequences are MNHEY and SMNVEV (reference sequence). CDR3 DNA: TGTGCCAGCAGGCCCGACAGGGTCCACACTGAAGCTTTCTTT. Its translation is CASRPDRVHTEAFF.

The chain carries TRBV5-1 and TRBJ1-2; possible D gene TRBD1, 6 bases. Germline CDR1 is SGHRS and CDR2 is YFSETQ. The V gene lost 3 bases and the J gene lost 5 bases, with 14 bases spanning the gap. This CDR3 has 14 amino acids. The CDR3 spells CASSSDRERYGYTF. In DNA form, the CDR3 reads TGCGCCAGCAGCTCGGACAGAGAAAGATATGGCTACACCTTC.

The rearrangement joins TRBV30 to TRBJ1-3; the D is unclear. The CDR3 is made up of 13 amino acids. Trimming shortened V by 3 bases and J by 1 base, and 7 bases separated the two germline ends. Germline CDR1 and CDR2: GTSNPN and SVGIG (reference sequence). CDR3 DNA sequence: TGTGCCTGGAGCAAAGGTTCTGGAAACACCATATATTTT. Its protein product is CAWSKGSGNTIYF.

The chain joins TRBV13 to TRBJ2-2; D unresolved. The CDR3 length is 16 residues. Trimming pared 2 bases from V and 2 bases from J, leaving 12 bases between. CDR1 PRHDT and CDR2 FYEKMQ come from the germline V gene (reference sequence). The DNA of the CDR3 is TGTGCCAGCAGCTTATCATCTTTAATAAACACCGGGGAGCTGTTTTTT. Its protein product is CASSLSSLINTGELFF.

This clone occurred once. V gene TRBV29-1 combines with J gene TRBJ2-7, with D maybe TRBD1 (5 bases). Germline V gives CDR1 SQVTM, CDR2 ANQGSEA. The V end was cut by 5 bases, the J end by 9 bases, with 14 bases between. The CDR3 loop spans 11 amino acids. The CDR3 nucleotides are TGCAGCGTTAAGACGACAGCAACGCAGTACTTC. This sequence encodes CSVKTTATQYF.

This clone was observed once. The CDR3 bases are TGTGCCAGCAGCTTAAGAGAGGGACAAGAGACCCAGTACTTC. Encoded protein: CASSLREGQETQYF. This rearrangement joins TRBV7-8 to TRBJ2-5, with D perhaps TRBD2 (5 bases). The CDR3 length is 14 residues. Per the germline V gene, CDR1 is SGHVS and CDR2 is FQNEAQ. V was cut by 2 bases and J by 2 bases, with 9 bases left in between.

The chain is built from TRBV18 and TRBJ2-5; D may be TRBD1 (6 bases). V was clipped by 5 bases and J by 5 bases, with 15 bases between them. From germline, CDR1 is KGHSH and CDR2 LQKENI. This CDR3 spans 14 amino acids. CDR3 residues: CASSKLGAGETQYF. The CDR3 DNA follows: TGTGCCAGCTCAAAACTGGGGGCCGGGGAGACCCAGTACTTC.

CDR3 amino acids: CASSYSGLGSDEQYF. The CDR3, as DNA: TGTGCCAGCAGTTACTCGGGACTAGGATCAGACGAGCAGTACTTC. The chain combines TRBV6-5 with TRBJ2-7; 8 bases are a match to TRBD2. Unmatched junction bases numbered 6, after V lost 0 bases and J lost 5 bases. Germline CDR1 and CDR2: MNHEY and SVGAGI. The CDR3 is 15 amino acids.

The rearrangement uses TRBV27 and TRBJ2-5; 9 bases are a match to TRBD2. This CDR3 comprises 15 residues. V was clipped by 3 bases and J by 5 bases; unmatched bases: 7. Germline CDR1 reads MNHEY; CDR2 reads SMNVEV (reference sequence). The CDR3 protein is CASSFWREGPETQYF. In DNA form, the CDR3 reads TGTGCCAGCAGTTTCTGGCGGGAGGGCCCGGAGACCCAGTACTTC.

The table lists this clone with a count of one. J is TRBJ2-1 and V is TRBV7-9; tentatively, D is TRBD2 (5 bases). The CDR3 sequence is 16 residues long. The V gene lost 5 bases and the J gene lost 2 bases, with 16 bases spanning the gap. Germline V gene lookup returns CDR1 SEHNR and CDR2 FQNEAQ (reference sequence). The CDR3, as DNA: TGTGCCAGCAGCCCGGTAGCGCGAAGTACCTACAATGAGCAGTTCTTC. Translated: CASSPVARSTYNEQFF.